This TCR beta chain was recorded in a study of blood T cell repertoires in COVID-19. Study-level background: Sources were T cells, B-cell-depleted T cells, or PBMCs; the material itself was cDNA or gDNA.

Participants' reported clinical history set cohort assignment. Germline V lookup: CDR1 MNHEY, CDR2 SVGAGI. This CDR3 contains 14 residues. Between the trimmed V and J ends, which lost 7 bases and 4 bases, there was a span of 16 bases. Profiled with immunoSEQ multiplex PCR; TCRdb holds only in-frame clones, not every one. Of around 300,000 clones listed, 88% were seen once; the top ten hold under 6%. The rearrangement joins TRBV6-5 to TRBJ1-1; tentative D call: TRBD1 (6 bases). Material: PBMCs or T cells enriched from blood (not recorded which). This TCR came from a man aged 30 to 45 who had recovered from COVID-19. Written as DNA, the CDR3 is TGTGCCAGCAACCTTAGAGGGGGTAGCACTGAAGCTTTCTTT. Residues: CASNLRGGSTEAFF.